The entry below gives a single TCR beta chain sequence along with its context. In its sample, this clone was seen a few times. Its antigen is still unknown. Here, both gene names and germline sequences come from the mouse. The read terminates 1 residue ahead of where the CDR3 ends, so the germline J gene completes it. The source of the sample is a study of tissue T cells after allogeneic stem cell transplantation (dated by TCRdb to 2021 to 2024). In the study overall: The study profiled TCR beta repertoires across many tissues from research autopsies of patients with and without GVHD, plus mouse models of GVHD. The human part of the study was a prospective observational study with no blinding and no randomization.

General findings and caveats noted by the study authors: Only a few T cell clones appeared in more than one patient, yet motif-based clustering showed tissue-specific repertoire signatures that were shared between patients. Within patients, how anatomically similar tissues were was a major factor shaping TCR repertoire composition, regardless of disease or transplant status. The patient cohort was small and clinically heterogeneous, and sampling depth was acknowledged as a limitation. The study did not establish which tissue TCRs were alloreactive or antigen-specific, and some clones may have been host cells that persisted. In both patients and mice, T cells from blood and spleen picked up only a limited part of the TCR repertoire that was detected in tissues.

This specimen's time point label, interpreted: mouse harvest day 7 after allogeneic transplant. Each mouse graft, delivered by tail vein injection, combined 10^6 splenic CD5+ T cells with 10^7 T-cell-depleted bone marrow cells. A major MHC-mismatch B6 (H2b) into BALB/c (H2d) model was used to model mouse GVHD, and tissues were profiled at day 7 or 14. On day 7 or 14 post-transplant, mouse tissues and retro-orbital blood were harvested with separate sterile tools for each animal, and livers were flushed before harvest. Before genomic DNA isolation with the DNeasy Blood & Tissue Kit, mouse tissues were minced with razor blades in buffered saline. Library creation used the immunoSEQ multiplex PCR assay. TCRbeta CDR3 sequencing was done by Adaptive Biotechnologies at survey depth, reporting CDR3 sequences, V/J genes, productive frequency and template counts. TCR beta CDR3 regions were amplified from genomic DNA rather than RNA. The original methods were these. Jensen-Shannon divergence served to quantify pairwise repertoire overlap between tissues, with 0 meaning identical and 1 meaning complete divergence. Tissues were clustered by single-linkage agglomerative hierarchical clustering of pairwise JSD values, and the clustering results were displayed as dendrograms. GLIPH2 was run on all patient samples with simulation_depth 1000, kmer_min_depth 3, cdr3_length_cutoff 8, keeping groups with more than two unique CDR3s. A standardized tissue-overlap score was generated by extrapolating Jaccard GLIPH-group overlap across patients to a standard repertoire size of 1000 clones. Associations of diversity with clinical or experimental variables used linear mixed-effect models with tissue fixed effects and individual random effects. The table comes from immuneACCESS by way of TCRdb, which keeps in-frame sequences with V and J called. Part of the clones is missing from these tables; in studies checked, under half for an unresolved V gene and the rest for unknown reasons. The V and J calls and clone size were taken over from that table, and D and trimming were inferred from the DNA. The sample records 3,900 or so clones, 45% to 55% of which are singletons. The top ten constitute 6.5% to 10% of the sample.

From V the trimming removes 5 bases and from J it removes 0 bases, while the gene matches leave 6 bases of the junction unaccounted for. The CDR3 runs 16 amino acids, cysteine and phenylalanine included. The CDR3 was read in part: 45 bases, with the frame set at base 1. The germline V gene specifies SGHSA as CDR1 and FRNQAP as CDR2. The sample taken for sequencing was lymph node tissue. The rearrangement combines TRBV16 with TRBJ2-7; 11 junctional bases match TRBD2. The source of this sequence is a female BALB/c mouse given C57BL/6 T cells with graft-versus-host disease after an allogeneic hematopoietic cell transplant. The CDR3 corresponds to CASSPRLGGSSYEQYF. CDR3 bases read: TGTGCAAGCAGCCCCCGACTGGGGGGGAGCTCCTATGAACAGTAC.